Following are 15 T cell receptor beta chains from one sample sequenced in a study of cytomegalovirus exposure and HLA in healthy donors. PCR was performed using 60 Vbeta and 13 Jbeta primers. Profiling relied on immunoSEQ multiplex PCR, and the TCRdb table lists in-frame clones only, not all of them. The top ten hold approximately 2% of the sample, which has 110,000 to 150,000 clones, approximately 63% seen once. The specimen sequenced was PBMCs. The receptors originated from a woman aged 60 to 75 in good health and CMV-seropositive.

The V gene is TRBV18, the J gene TRBJ2-5; TRBD2 is a possible D gene (5 bases). Germline V gene lookup returns CDR1 KGHSH and CDR2 LQKENI. The CDR3 has 15 amino acids. The V end lost 2 bases, the J end lost 2 bases, and 12 bases lay between the germline ends. CDR3 residues: CASSPRESVQETQYF. The CDR3 region has the DNA TGTGCCAGCTCACCAAGGGAGTCAGTTCAAGAGACCCAGTACTTC.

This chain links TRBV5-1 with TRBJ2-3; 11 bases align to TRBD2. This CDR3 comprises 15 residues. Germline V gives CDR1 SGHRS, CDR2 YFSETQ. V lost 0 bases to trimming and J lost 5 bases; unmatched junction nucleotides: 2. The CDR3 DNA follows: TGCGCCAGCAGCTTGGATAGCGGGAGGGGAGATACGCAGTATTTT. Its protein is CASSLDSGRGDTQYF. The variable domain in full, completed from reference TRBV5-1 and TRBJ2-3, reads KAGVTQTPRYLIKTRGQQVTLSCSPISGHRSVSWYQQTPGQGLQFLFEYFSETQRNKGNFPGRFSGRQFSNSRSEMNVSTLELGDSALYLCASSLDSGRGDTQYFGPGTRLTVL.

This chain joins TRBV7-3 and TRBJ1-2; a possible D gene is TRBD1 (6 bases). Germline lookup yields CDR1 SGHTA and CDR2 FQGTGA. The ends were cut back, 5 bases at V and 6 bases at J, with 19 bases in the middle. This CDR3 has 15 residues. CDR3: CASSAHGQRGDGYTF. CDR3 coding DNA: TGTGCCAGCAGCGCCCATGGACAGAGAGGGGATGGCTACACCTTC.

The J gene is TRBJ1-2, the V gene TRBV5-4; weak D call: TRBD1 (6 bases). Deletions cut 4 bases from V and 2 bases from J, with 9 bases between. The CDR3 contains 13 residues. Germline loops: CDR1 SGHNT, CDR2 YYREEE (reference sequence). The CDR3 DNA reads TGTGCCAGCAGCACCGGACAGAACTATGGCTACACCTTC. It yields the protein CASSTGQNYGYTF.

This rearrangement joins TRBV28 to TRBJ2-7, with 9 bases fitting TRBD2. Germline assignment: CDR1 MDHEN and CDR2 SYDVKM. The CDR3 totals 15 residues. The V segment lost 6 bases and the J segment 3 bases; nucleotides outside the gene matches: 9. Here the CDR3 reads CASRTERAGGYEQYF. The CDR3 region has the DNA TGTGCCAGCAGAACTGAGAGAGCGGGAGGCTACGAGCAGTACTTC.

In its sample, this clone was seen a few times. The CDR3 sequence: CAWSFQGGKLFF. The CDR3 DNA follows: TGTGCCTGGAGTTTCCAGGGGGGAAAACTGTTTTTT. The chain links TRBV30 to TRBJ1-4, with 7 bases matching TRBD1. Germline V lookup: CDR1 GTSNPN, CDR2 SVGIG (reference sequence). V lost 2 bases, J lost 10 bases, and 4 bases stayed unmatched. This CDR3 comprises 12 residues. Looking up the rest from reference TRBV30 and TRBJ1-4 gives the full variable domain: SQTIHQWPATLVQPVGSPLSLECTVEGTSNPNLYWYRQAAGRGLQLLFYSVGIGQISSEVPQNLSASRPQDRQFILSSKKLLLSDSGFYLCAWSFQGGKLFFGSGTQLSVL.

V is TRBV29-1 and J is TRBJ1-1, with TRBD1 as a possible D gene (5 bases). The CDR3 extends over 13 amino acids. Germline CDR1 is SQVTM and CDR2 is ANQGSEA. The ends were cut back, 6 bases at V and 4 bases at J, with 15 bases in the middle. The CDR3 bases are TGCAGCGTCGACGGGGGTTGGTCCACTGAAGCTTTCTTT. This encodes CSVDGGWSTEAFF.

The chain combines TRBV7-2 with TRBJ2-1, with TRBD2 matching 13 bases. The germline gives CDR1 SGHTA, CDR2 FQGNSA. The trim removed 6 bases at V and 7 bases at J, leaving 9 bases unmatched. There are 16 residues in the CDR3. CDR3 in DNA: TGTGCCAGCAGGGAAACCGGGACTAGCGGGACTAATGAGCAGTTCTTC. Its translation is CASRETGTSGTNEQFF.

This CDR3 reads CASSHRGDTEAFF. The CDR3 region has the DNA TGTGCCAGCTCCCACAGGGGAGACACTGAAGCTTTCTTT. The chain has TRBV18 and TRBJ1-1; 7 bases map to TRBD1. This CDR3 is built from 13 residues. In germline, CDR1 is KGHSH, CDR2 LQKENI. J was trimmed by 3 bases and V by 6 bases; bases with no gene match: 4. Using reference TRBV18 and TRBJ1-1 for the parts outside the CDR3, the full variable domain is NAGVMQNPRHLVRRRGQEARLRCSPMKGHSHVYWYRQLPEEGLKFMVYLQKENIIDESGMPKERFSAEFPKEGPSILRIQQVVRGDSAAYFCASSHRGDTEAFFGQGTRLTVV.

This sequence joins TRBV15 and TRBJ1-1; possible D gene TRBD1, 5 bases. Germline V gene sequence: CDR1 LNHNV, CDR2 YYDKDF (reference sequence). The CDR3 runs to 14 residues. Trimming cost V 2 bases and J 7 bases, with 14 bases left between them. The CDR3 sequence: CATSRSRGDVEAFF. The CDR3 DNA sequence: TGTGCCACCAGCAGATCTCGCGGGGACGTTGAAGCTTTCTTT. The variable domain in full, with the rest retrieved from reference TRBV15 and TRBJ1-1, is DAMVIQNPRYQVTQFGKPVTLSCSQTLNHNVMYWYQQKSSQAPKLLFHYYDKDFNNEADTPDNFQSRRPNTSFCFLDIRSPGLGDTAMYLCATSRSRGDVEAFFGQGTRLTVV.

The chain joins TRBV6-6 to TRBJ2-1, with TRBD1 as a possible D gene (5 bases). V lost 5 bases and J 9 bases, leaving 17 bases between the germline ends. Looked up from germline, CDR1 is MNHNY and CDR2 is SVGAGI (reference sequence). The CDR3 consists of 14 residues. For the CDR3, the DNA is TGTGCCAGCAGTACGACCTCACAGGCGTCTGAGCAGTTCTTC. Its protein is CASSTTSQASEQFF.

The chain links TRBV10-3 to TRBJ1-1, with a possible D match to TRBD1 (5 bases). This CDR3 spans 13 amino acids. In germline, CDR1 is ENHRY, CDR2 SYGVKD. The V end was cut by 3 bases, the J end by 4 bases, with 9 bases between. The CDR3 reads CAISDRGITEAFF. The CDR3 DNA is TGTGCCATCAGTGATAGGGGAATCACTGAAGCTTTCTTT.

The rearrangement joins TRBV14 to TRBJ2-1; 10 bases line up with TRBD2. The CDR3 spans 15 residues. Losses at the gene ends were 1 base for V and 8 bases for J; bases not matched to a gene: 5. Germline assignment: CDR1 SGHDN and CDR2 FVKESK. The chain's CDR3 is CASSQGLAGDHEQFF. The CDR3 nucleotides are TGTGCCAGCAGCCAAGGCCTAGCGGGAGATCATGAGCAGTTCTTC.

The chain has TRBV9 and TRBJ2-1; TRBD2 agrees at 8 bases. The CDR3 runs 17 residues. The J segment lost 3 bases and the V segment lost 4 bases, leaving 12 bases of the junction unmatched. CDR1 is SGDLS and CDR2 is YYNGEE in the germline V gene. DNA for the CDR3: TGTGCCAGCAGCCCCCGCGATAGCGGGAAGGTCTACAATGAGCAGTTCTTC. Translating gives CASSPRDSGKVYNEQFF.

This CDR3 is CASSGDRGLNTEAFF. CDR3 nucleotides: TGTGCCAGCAGCGGCGACAGGGGACTGAACACTGAAGCTTTCTTT. The J gene is TRBJ1-1, the V gene TRBV9; 8 bases map to TRBD1. The V segment lost 3 bases and the J segment 0 bases; nucleotides outside the gene matches: 4. Germline V gives CDR1 SGDLS, CDR2 YYNGEE. The CDR3 extends over 15 amino acids.